This T cell receptor (beta chain) came from a study of OX40 agonist ivuxolimab in advanced cancers. Describing the broader study: Ivuxolimab was a fully human IgG2 agonistic monoclonal antibody targeting the costimulatory receptor OX40 (CD134). Intravenous ivuxolimab was administered to patients every 2 weeks at six dose levels: 0.01, 0.1, 0.3, 1.5, 3 and 10 mg/kg. Of the approximately 54 dose-escalation patients, hepatocellular carcinoma was present in 19, melanoma in around 15, renal cell carcinoma in 9 and head and neck cancer in 9. In the dose-escalation cohort, more than 75% of patients were male, and the mean age was roughly 60 years, with a range of about 23 to 90. Patients were allowed to have had prior anti-PD-1, anti-PD-L1 or anti-CTLA-4 therapy, and around 41% of the dose-escalation patients had previously received checkpoint inhibitors. Three dose-escalation patients achieved partial responses, one with hepatocellular carcinoma and two with cutaneous melanoma. Peripheral TCRbeta sequencing was intended to test whether TCR sequence diversity was altered and clonal T-cell expansion was caused by ivuxolimab. The paper reports the monotherapy dose-escalation portion (N of about 52 patients) of the phase I ivuxolimab trial.

The trial excluded patients who had a history of autoimmune disease or were on systemic immunosuppression. Peripheral blood for TCR sequencing was collected from all dose cohorts at baseline, on cycle 4 day 1, and on cycle 7 day 1. Samples came from an open-label, multicenter, first-in-human phase I dose-escalation trial of ivuxolimab. Adults with locally advanced or metastatic head and neck squamous cell, hepatocellular, melanoma or renal cell carcinoma were enrolled in the trial. Before TCR sequencing, CD4+ T cells and CD8+ T cells were sorted from peripheral blood as separate populations. Results the study describes overall, beyond this receptor: On average, CD8+ T cells showed more expanded clones than CD4+ T cells after ivuxolimab. Clonal expansion of both CD4+ and CD8+ blood T cells was observed from baseline to week 6 at doses 0.1 to 3.0 mg/kg. Partial responders in the 0.1-3.0 mg/kg groups had among the lowest normalized peripheral clonal expansion, especially among CD8+ T cells. Low levels of normalized T-cell clonal expansion were also seen in some nonresponding patients. The antigen specificity of the clonally expanded peripheral T cells was not determined.

Genomic DNA was isolated from the sorted cells so that the TCRbeta CDR3 region could be sequenced. The immunoSEQ Assay was used for sequencing of TCRbeta CDR3 regions. What TCRdb holds here is the immuneACCESS table cut down to in-frame rearrangements. Part of the clones is not present; checked against another copy, under half of the missing clones reflect an unresolved V gene, and the others are unexplained. Present in this sample are 81,000 or so clones, about 93% of which were seen just once. In total, the top ten clones hold approximately 15% of the sample. There are 15 amino acids in the CDR3, from cysteine to phenylalanine inclusive. The kept DNA is CDR3 alone, 45 bases in frame from the first base. Trimming takes 2 bases off V and 3 bases off J; junction bases not matched to a gene: 6. In the germline V gene, CDR1 corresponds to LGHNA and CDR2 to YNFKEQ. Points on this clone: No antigen is known for it. No base quality values were provided; no much bigger clone lies one nucleotide off.

The TCR comes from an adult with an advanced solid tumor such as melanoma, head and neck, liver or kidney cancer. The sequence links TRBV4-2 to TRBJ2-7, and 8 bases in between align with TRBD2. The source was CD4+ or CD8+ T cells sorted from blood, collected in a trial of the OX40 agonist ivuxolimab. The sequence in DNA is TGTGCCAGCAGCCAATCCAGCGGGAGAGACTACGAGCAGTACTTC. Translated, it gives CASSQSSGRDYEQYF.